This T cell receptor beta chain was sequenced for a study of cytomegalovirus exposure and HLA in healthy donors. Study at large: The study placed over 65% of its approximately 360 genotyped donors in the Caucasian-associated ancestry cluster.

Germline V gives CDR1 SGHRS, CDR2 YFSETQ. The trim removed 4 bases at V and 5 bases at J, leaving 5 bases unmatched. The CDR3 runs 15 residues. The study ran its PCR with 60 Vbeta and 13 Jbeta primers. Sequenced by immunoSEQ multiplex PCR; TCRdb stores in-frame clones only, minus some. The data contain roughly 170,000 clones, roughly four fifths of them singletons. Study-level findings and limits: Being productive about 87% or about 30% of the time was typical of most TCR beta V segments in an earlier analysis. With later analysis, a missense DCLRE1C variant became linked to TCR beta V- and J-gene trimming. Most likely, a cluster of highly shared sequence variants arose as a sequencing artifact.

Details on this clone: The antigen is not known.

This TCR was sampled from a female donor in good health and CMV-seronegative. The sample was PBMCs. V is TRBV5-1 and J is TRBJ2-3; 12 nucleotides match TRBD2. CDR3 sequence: CASSRGLAGKDTQYF. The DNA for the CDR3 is TGCGCCAGCAGCCGCGGACTAGCGGGGAAAGATACGCAGTATTTT.